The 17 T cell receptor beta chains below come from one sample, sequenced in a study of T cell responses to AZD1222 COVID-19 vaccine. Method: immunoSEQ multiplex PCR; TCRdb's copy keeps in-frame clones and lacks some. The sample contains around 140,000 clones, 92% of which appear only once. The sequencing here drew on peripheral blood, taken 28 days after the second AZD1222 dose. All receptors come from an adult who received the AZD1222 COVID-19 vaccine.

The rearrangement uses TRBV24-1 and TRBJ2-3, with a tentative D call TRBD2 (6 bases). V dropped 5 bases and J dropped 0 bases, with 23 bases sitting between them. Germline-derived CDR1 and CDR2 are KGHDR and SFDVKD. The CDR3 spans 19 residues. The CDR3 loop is CATSAPLGVASASTDTQYF. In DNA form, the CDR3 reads TGTGCCACCAGTGCGCCTTTGGGGGTGGCTAGCGCTAGCACAGATACGCAGTATTTT.

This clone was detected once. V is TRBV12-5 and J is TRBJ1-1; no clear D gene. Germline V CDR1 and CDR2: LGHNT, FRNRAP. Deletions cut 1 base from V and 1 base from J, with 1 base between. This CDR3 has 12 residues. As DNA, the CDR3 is TGTGCTAGTGGTTTGGGGAACACTGAAGCTTTCTTT. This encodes CASGLGNTEAFF.

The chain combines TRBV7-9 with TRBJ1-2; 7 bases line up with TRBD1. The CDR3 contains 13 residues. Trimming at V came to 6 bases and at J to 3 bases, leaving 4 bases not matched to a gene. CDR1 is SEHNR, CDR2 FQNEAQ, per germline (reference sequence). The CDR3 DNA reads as TGTGCCAGCAGTCAGGGGGGATACTATGGCTACACCTTC. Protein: CASSQGGYYGYTF.

The CDR3 DNA sequence: TGTGCCAGCAGCCAAGGGCCCGACATAGCCGTGAACACTGAAGCTTTCTTT. As protein: CASSQGPDIAVNTEAFF. This sequence joins TRBV4-2 and TRBJ1-1; D ambiguous. The germline V and J ends were trimmed by 1 base and 0 bases, with 15 bases remaining between them. Per germline, CDR1 LGHNA and CDR2 YNFKEQ. The CDR3 is made up of 17 amino acids.

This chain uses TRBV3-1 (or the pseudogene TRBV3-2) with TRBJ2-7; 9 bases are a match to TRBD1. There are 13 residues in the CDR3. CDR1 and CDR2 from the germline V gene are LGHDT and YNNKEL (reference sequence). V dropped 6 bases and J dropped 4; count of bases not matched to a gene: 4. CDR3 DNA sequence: TGTGCCAGCAGTTATGACAGGGGGTACGAGCAGTACTTC. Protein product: CASSYDRGYEQYF.

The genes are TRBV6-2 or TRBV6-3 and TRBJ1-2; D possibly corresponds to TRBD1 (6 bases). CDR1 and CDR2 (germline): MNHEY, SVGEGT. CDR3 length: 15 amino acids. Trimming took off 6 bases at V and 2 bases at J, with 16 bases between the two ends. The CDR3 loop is CASSGQGRVNYGYTF. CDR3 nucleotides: TGTGCCAGCAGCGGGCAGGGGAGGGTGAACTATGGCTACACCTTC.

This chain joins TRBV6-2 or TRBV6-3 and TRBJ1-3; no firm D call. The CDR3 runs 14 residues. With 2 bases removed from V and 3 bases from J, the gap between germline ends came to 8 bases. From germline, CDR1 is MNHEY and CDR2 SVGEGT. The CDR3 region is CASSYPQVGNTIYF. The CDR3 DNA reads TGTGCCAGCAGTTACCCGCAGGTTGGAAACACCATATATTTT.

CDR3 region: CASRFRVSLRDTQYF. DNA of the CDR3: TGCGCCAGCAGGTTCAGGGTAAGTCTTCGGGATACGCAGTATTTT. The rearrangement joins TRBV4-3 to TRBJ2-3, with TRBD1 as a possible D gene (5 bases). There are 15 residues in the CDR3. The germline V gene has CDR1 LGHNA and CDR2 YSLEER. V was trimmed by 6 bases and J by 6 bases, leaving 19 bases between them.

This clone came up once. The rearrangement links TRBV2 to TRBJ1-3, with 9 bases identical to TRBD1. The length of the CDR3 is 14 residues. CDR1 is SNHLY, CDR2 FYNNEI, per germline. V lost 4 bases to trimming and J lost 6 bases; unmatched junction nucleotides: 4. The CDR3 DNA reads TGTGCCAGCAGTGGGGACAGGGTCGTAAACACCATATATTTT. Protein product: CASSGDRVVNTIYF. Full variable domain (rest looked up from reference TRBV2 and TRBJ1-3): EPEVTQTPSHQVTQMGQEVILRCVPISNHLYFYWYRQILGQKVEFLVSFYNNEISEKSEIFDDQFSVERPDGSNFTLKIRSTKLEDSAMYFCASSGDRVVNTIYFGEGSWLTVV.

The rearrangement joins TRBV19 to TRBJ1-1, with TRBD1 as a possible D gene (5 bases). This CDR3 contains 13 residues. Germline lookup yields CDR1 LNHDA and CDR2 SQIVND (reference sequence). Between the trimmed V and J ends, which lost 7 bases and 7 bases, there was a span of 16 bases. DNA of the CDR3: TGTGCCAGTACCCCGTGGGGGGGAGATGAAGCTTTCTTT. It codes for CASTPWGGDEAFF.

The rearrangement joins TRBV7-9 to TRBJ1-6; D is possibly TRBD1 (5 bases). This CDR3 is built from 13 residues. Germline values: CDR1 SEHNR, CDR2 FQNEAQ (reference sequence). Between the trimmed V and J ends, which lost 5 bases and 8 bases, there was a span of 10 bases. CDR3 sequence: CASSLVGDSPLHF. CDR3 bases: TGTGCCAGCAGCCTCGTAGGGGATTCACCCCTCCACTTT.

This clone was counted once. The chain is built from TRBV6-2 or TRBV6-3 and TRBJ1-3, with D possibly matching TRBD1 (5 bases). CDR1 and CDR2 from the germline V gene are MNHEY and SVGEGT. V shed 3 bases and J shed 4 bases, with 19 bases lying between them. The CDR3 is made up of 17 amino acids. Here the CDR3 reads CASSYRQGGKDGNTIYF. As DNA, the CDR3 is TGTGCCAGCAGTTATCGCCAGGGCGGAAAAGACGGAAACACCATATATTTT.

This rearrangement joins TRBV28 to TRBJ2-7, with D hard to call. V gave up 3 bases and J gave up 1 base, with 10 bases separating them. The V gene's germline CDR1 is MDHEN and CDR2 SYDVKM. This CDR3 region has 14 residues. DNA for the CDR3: TGTGCCAGCAGTTTGTTTTCGGGTTCCTACGAGCAGTACTTC. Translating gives CASSLFSGSYEQYF.

CDR3 in amino acids: CASSLVRGLAGTTGELFF. In nucleotides, the CDR3 is TGTGCCAGCAGCTTAGTTCGGGGTCTAGCGGGTACCACCGGGGAGCTGTTTTTT. The V gene is TRBV11-2, the J gene TRBJ2-2, with TRBD2 matching 8 bases. In germline, CDR1 is SGHAT, CDR2 FQNNGV. J gave up 4 bases and V 1 base, and 11 bases lay outside the gene matches. This CDR3 spans 18 amino acids.

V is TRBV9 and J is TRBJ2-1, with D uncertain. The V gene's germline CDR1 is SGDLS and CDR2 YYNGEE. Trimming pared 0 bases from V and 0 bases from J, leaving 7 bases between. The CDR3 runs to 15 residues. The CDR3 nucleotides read TGTGCCAGCAGCGTAGCAGAGAGCTCCTACAATGAGCAGTTCTTC. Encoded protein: CASSVAESSYNEQFF.

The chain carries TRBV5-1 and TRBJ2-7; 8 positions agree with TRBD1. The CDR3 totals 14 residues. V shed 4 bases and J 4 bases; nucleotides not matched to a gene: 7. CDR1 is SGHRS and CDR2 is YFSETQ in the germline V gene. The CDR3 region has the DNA TGCGCCAGCAGCAGGGACAGGTCTGTTTACGAGCAGTACTTC. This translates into CASSRDRSVYEQYF.

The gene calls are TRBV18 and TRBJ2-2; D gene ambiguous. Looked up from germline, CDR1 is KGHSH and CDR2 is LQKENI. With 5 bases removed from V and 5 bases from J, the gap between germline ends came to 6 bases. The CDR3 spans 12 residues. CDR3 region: CASSSRTGELFF. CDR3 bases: TGTGCCAGCTCATCCCGAACCGGGGAGCTGTTTTTT.